Listed below are T cell receptor beta chains from one sample, sequenced in a study of T cell responses to AZD1222 COVID-19 vaccine. The protocol was immunoSEQ multiplex PCR, while the TCRdb copy is restricted to in-frame clones and leaves out a portion. The sample lists 90,000 to 120,000 clones, 85% to 90% occurring once. The sequencing used peripheral blood, collected on day 0 of AZD1222 vaccination. These receptors came from an adult in good health. Each CDR3 is given with its conserved first and last residue. D genes are given only for firm matches. Size is stated for part of the rows, as once, few or many counts, or as a class when the clone is expanded.

TRBV18	.	TRBD2	TRBJ2-4	CASSPPGLAGALAKNIQYF	TGTGCCAGCTCACCGCCGGGGCTAGCGGGGGCCCTAGCCAAAAACATTCAGTACTTC
TRBV2	.	.	TRBJ1-3	CASSFTGRYSGNTIYF	TGTGCCAGCTCTTTCACAGGGAGATACTCTGGAAACACCATATATTTT
TRBV3-1/TRBV3-2	once	.	TRBJ2-4	CASSQPGHGISFQYF	TGTGCCAGCAGCCAACCGGGACACGGAATTTCTTTTCAGTACTTC
TRBV24-1	.	.	TRBJ2-5	CATSVAGRPGETQYF	TGTGCCACCAGTGTGGCAGGGCGTCCGGGAGAGACCCAGTACTTC
TRBV29-1	once	TRBD2	TRBJ2-2	CSVVKSGGAGELFF	TGCAGCGTTGTCAAGTCGGGAGGGGCCGGGGAGCTGTTTTTT
TRBV7-2	.	TRBD1	TRBJ1-2	CASSPRDSIYGYTF	TGTGCCAGCAGCCCCCGGGACAGTATCTATGGCTACACCTTC
TRBV5-1	few	.	TRBJ1-3	CASSSTSGPPLRNTIYF	TGCGCCAGCAGCTCTACCTCCGGGCCGCCTCTAAGAAACACCATATATTTT
TRBV6-1	.	.	TRBJ1-1	CASSEGGGHMNTEAFF	TGTGCCAGCAGTGAGGGGGGAGGACACATGAACACCGAAGCTTTCTTT
TRBV5-1	.	.	TRBJ1-1	CASSLVWRGGDTEAFF	TGCGCCAGCAGCTTGGTGTGGCGGGGTGGGGACACTGAAGCTTTCTTT
TRBV18	.	.	TRBJ2-1	CASSPQAATLTYNEQFF	TGTGCCAGCTCACCTCAGGCCGCCACCCTCACCTACAATGAGCAGTTCTTC
TRBV6-4	.	.	TRBJ2-5	CASSVLAGLETQYF	TGTGCCAGCAGTGTGTTGGCAGGACTAGAGACCCAGTACTTC
TRBV18	.	TRBD1	TRBJ1-2	CASSQGTGKDGYTF	TGTGCCAGCTCACAGGGGACAGGGAAGGATGGCTACACCTTC
TRBV6-5	.	.	TRBJ2-2	CASVRGQGGELFF	TGTGCCAGCGTTCGGGGGCAGGGCGGGGAGCTGTTTTTT
TRBV18	.	.	TRBJ1-1	CASSAGQNTEAFF	TGTGCCAGCTCAGCCGGACAGAACACTGAAGCTTTCTTT
TRBV9	.	TRBD1	TRBJ1-3	CASSPQTGAVGNTIYF	TGTGCCAGCAGCCCACAGACAGGGGCGGTAGGAAACACCATATATTTT
TRBV5-1	.	.	TRBJ1-6	CASSPYQGSNSPLHF	TGCGCCAGCAGCCCTTACCAGGGAAGTAATTCACCCCTCCACTTT
TRBV3-1/TRBV3-2	.	.	TRBJ1-1	CASSRRGGTEAFF	TGTGCCAGCAGCCGGAGGGGTGGAACTGAAGCTTTCTTT
TRBV12-3/TRBV12-4	few	TRBD1	TRBJ2-2	CASSRRGPGELFF	TGTGCCAGCAGTCGCAGGGGGCCCGGGGAGCTGTTTTTT
TRBV27	once	TRBD1	TRBJ1-6	CASSSPTGLNSPLHF	TGTGCCAGCAGTTCCCCGACAGGGTTGAATTCACCCCTCCACTTT
TRBV5-5	.	.	TRBJ2-7	CASRAAGYEQYF	TGTGCCAGCAGGGCGGCCGGCTACGAGCAGTACTTC
TRBV7-2	.	.	TRBJ1-1	CASSLKGSTEAFF	TGTGCCAGCAGCCTCAAGGGAAGCACTGAAGCTTTCTTT
TRBV6-5	.	TRBD1	TRBJ1-3	CASDRGSSGNTIYF	TGTGCCAGCGACAGGGGGAGCTCTGGAAACACCATATATTTT
TRBV5-1	.	.	TRBJ2-7	CASSPEQPYEQYF	TGCGCCAGCAGCCCCGAGCAGCCCTACGAGCAGTACTTC
TRBV28	.	TRBD2	TRBJ2-1	CASSLGGRAYNEQFF	TGTGCCAGCAGTTTAGGGGGGAGGGCCTACAATGAGCAGTTCTTC
TRBV4-1	once	TRBD1	TRBJ1-2	CASSQDWYGQEGYGYTF	TGCGCCAGCAGCCAAGATTGGTATGGACAGGAAGGCTATGGCTACACCTTC
TRBV27	.	.	TRBJ2-7	CASSLERSSYEQYF	TGTGCCAGCAGTTTAGAGAGAAGCTCCTACGAGCAGTACTTC
TRBV10-1	.	.	TRBJ2-5	CASSEGQETQYF	TGCGCCAGCAGTGAGGGTCAAGAGACCCAGTACTTC
TRBV6-5	.	.	TRBJ1-1	CASSYYEGSNTEAFF	TGTGCCAGCAGTTACTACGAGGGATCGAACACTGAAGCTTTCTTT
TRBV27	.	.	TRBJ1-4	CASTLWEVSNEKLFF	TGTGCCAGCACCCTCTGGGAGGTATCTAATGAAAAACTGTTTTTT
TRBV12-3/TRBV12-4	.	.	TRBJ2-7	CASSLSGLEQYF	TGTGCCAGCAGTTTATCGGGGTTGGAGCAGTACTTC
TRBV6-5	.	.	TRBJ1-2	CASSYSPPQGLNGYTF	TGTGCCAGCAGTTACTCCCCCCCGCAGGGACTGAATGGCTACACCTTC
TRBV6-6	.	.	TRBJ1-1	CASSYTGTGTEAFF	TGTGCCAGCAGTTACACAGGGACGGGGACTGAAGCTTTCTTT
TRBV27	.	.	TRBJ2-1	CASSRADEQFF	TGTGCCAGCAGTAGAGCGGATGAGCAGTTCTTC
TRBV28	.	.	TRBJ2-5	CASSSAGSPQETQYF	TGTGCCAGCAGTTCGGCAGGTAGCCCCCAAGAGACCCAGTACTTC
TRBV6-6	.	.	TRBJ1-5	CASRVYREMGNQPQHF	TGTGCCAGCAGGGTCTACAGGGAAATGGGCAATCAGCCCCAGCATTTT
TRBV6-5	once	TRBD1	TRBJ1-2	CASSFSFDREYGYTF	TGTGCCAGCAGTTTTTCCTTTGACAGGGAGTATGGCTACACCTTC
TRBV4-1	.	TRBD1	TRBJ2-7	CASSRPGTVNEQYF	TGCGCCAGCAGCCGGCCTGGGACAGTGAACGAGCAGTACTTC
TRBV11-3	once	.	TRBJ1-2	CASSLSGGISYGYTF	TGTGCCAGCAGCTTATCCGGGGGCATATCATATGGCTACACCTTC
TRBV9	many	.	TRBJ2-3	CASTRSTDTQYF	TGTGCCAGCACCCGCTCCACAGATACGCAGTATTTT